Presented here are 27 T cell receptor beta chains from one specimen sequenced in a study of blood T cells in healthy people across ages. Sample-barcoded 5' priming and a J-beta primer mix drove a second PCR of about 6 to 11 cycles. TCRdb redid the calling of the 5' RACE reads with MiXCR, one entry per CDR3 protein. The table has about 830,000 distinct CDR3 sequences, approximately 59% seen once. Input material: blood. The receptor source for this set is a man aged 25-45 years in good health.

The chain carries TRBV20-1 and TRBJ2-5; D uncertain. The CDR3 spans 13 residues. The V end lost 3 bases, the J end lost 0 bases, and 8 bases lay between the germline ends. Germline V gene lookup returns CDR1 DFQATT and CDR2 SNEGSKA (reference sequence). CDR3 loop: CSARIWDQETQYF. The CDR3 region has the DNA TGCAGTGCTAGGATTTGGGACCAAGAGACCCAGTACTTC.

This clonotype was counted between two and nine times. The V gene is TRBV3-1, the J gene TRBJ2-1, with D possibly TRBD1 on 6 matching bases. V lost 3 bases and J lost 2, with 11 bases in between. Germline loops: CDR1 LGHDT, CDR2 YNNKEL (reference sequence). This CDR3 region has 15 residues. In DNA, the CDR3 is TGTGCCAGCAGCCAGAAGGGGGAACCCTACAATGAGCAGTTCTTC. Protein: CASSQKGEPYNEQFF.

The chain employs TRBV12-3 or TRBV12-4 and TRBJ2-2; D call uncertain. V lost 5 bases and J lost 6, with 10 bases in between. The CDR3 is 13 residues long. CDR3: CASSTLTAGELFF. The CDR3 DNA follows: TGTGCCAGCAGTACACTAACCGCCGGGGAGCTGTTTTTT.

The chain is built from TRBV27 and TRBJ2-5; 8 bases agree with TRBD2. The J call may not be correct, given that the DNA end is closer to TRBJ2-7. The CDR3 contains 14 residues. Germline V CDR1 and CDR2: MNHEY, SMNVEV (reference sequence). The CDR3 here is CASSLAGGIHEQYF. In DNA form, the CDR3 reads TGTGCCAGCAGTCTTGCGGGGGGAATCCACGAGCAGTACTTC.

The V call is TRBV28, the J call TRBJ2-3, with 12 bases aligning to TRBD2. V gave up 5 bases and J gave up 2 bases; unmatched junction bases: 17. The germline gives CDR1 MDHEN, CDR2 SYDVKM. The CDR3 runs 20 residues. CDR3 DNA sequence: TGTGCCAGCAGTCCCTTGGGACTAGCGGGTCGGTACGCACACACAGATACGCAGTATTTT. It translates to CASSPLGLAGRYAHTDTQYF.

This clonotype was seen only a few times. The gene calls are TRBV9 and TRBJ2-5; possibly TRBD2 for D (7 bases). This CDR3 contains 14 residues. Germline V gene sequence: CDR1 SGDLS, CDR2 YYNGEE. The ends were cut back, 1 base at V and 11 bases at J, with 18 bases in the middle. The CDR3: CASSVRGAGEEQYF. DNA of the CDR3: TGTGCCAGCAGCGTACGGGGGGCGGGGGAGGAGCAGTACTTC.

V gene TRBV19 combines with J gene TRBJ2-6, with TRBD1 matching over 9 bases. Germline V gene data show CDR1 as LNHDA and CDR2 as SQIVND (reference sequence). This CDR3 spans 16 amino acids. Trimming at V came to 6 bases and at J to 2 bases, leaving 5 bases not matched to a gene. CDR3 amino acids: CASSYGTGTGANVLTF. CDR3 coding DNA: TGTGCCAGTAGCTACGGGACAGGGACTGGGGCCAACGTCCTGACTTTC.

The rearrangement links TRBV2 to TRBJ2-5, with D hard to call. CDR1 is SNHLY, CDR2 FYNNEI, per germline. The V and J ends lost 8 bases and 5 bases respectively, with 12 bases between them. CDR3 size: 12 residues. The CDR3 DNA is TGTGCCAGCCAAGACCCTCGGGAGACCCAGTACTTC. This encodes CASQDPRETQYF.

This chain joins TRBV9 and TRBJ2-1; 9 bases match TRBD1. J gave up 2 bases and V 3 bases, and 6 bases lay outside the gene matches. Germline-derived CDR1 and CDR2 are SGDLS and YYNGEE. This CDR3 has 16 residues. This CDR3 reads CASSDFRDRAYNEQFF. The CDR3 DNA sequence: TGTGCCAGCAGCGATTTCCGGGACAGGGCCTACAATGAGCAGTTCTTC.

This clonotype was seen a handful of times. The J gene is TRBJ1-1, the V gene TRBV3-1; no clear D. Germline V gives CDR1 LGHDT, CDR2 YNNKEL (reference sequence). The CDR3 covers 13 residues. Trimming took 1 base from V and 4 from J, leaving 7 bases between them. The CDR3 DNA sequence: TGTGCCAGCAGCCAAGTTGGTGGCACTGAAGCTTTCTTT. This codes for CASSQVGGTEAFF. Based on the CDR3 plus reference TRBV3-1 and TRBJ1-1, the full variable domain is DTAVSQTPKYLVTQMGNDKSIKCEQNLGHDTMYWYKQDSKKFLKIMFSYNNKELIINETVPNRFSPKSPDKAHLNLHINSLELGDSAVYFCASSQVGGTEAFFGQGTRLTVV.

The J gene is TRBJ2-5, the V gene TRBV20-1; 11 nucleotides align to TRBD1. The V segment lost 3 bases and the J segment 5 bases; nucleotides outside the gene matches: 8. The germline CDR1 and CDR2 sequences are DFQATT and SNEGSKA (reference sequence). The CDR3 runs to 15 residues. For the CDR3, the DNA is TGCAGTGCTAGGACCGGGACAGGGGGTAGGGAGACCCAGTACTTC. It codes for CSARTGTGGRETQYF.

The chain joins TRBV7-2 to TRBJ1-1; a possible D gene is TRBD1 (5 bases). V lost 1 base and J lost 3, with 18 bases in between. The length of the CDR3 is 17 residues. Germline values: CDR1 SGHTA, CDR2 FQGNSA. In DNA, the CDR3 is TGTGCCAGCAGCTTAGAAGGGGCAGGGATGGCGTACACTGAAGCTTTCTTT. Protein product: CASSLEGAGMAYTEAFF.

The chain uses TRBV2 and TRBJ1-5, with D unclear. Deletions cut 4 bases from V and 2 bases from J, with 6 bases between. The CDR3 has 13 residues. Germline CDR1 SNHLY, CDR2 FYNNEI. The DNA for the CDR3 is TGTGCCAGCAGTGTTTGGGGCAATCAGCCCCAGCATTTT. Amino acid sequence: CASSVWGNQPQHF.

The chain joins TRBV4-3 to TRBJ1-6; D is possibly TRBD1 (5 bases). CDR3 length: 16 amino acids. Germline V gene data show CDR1 as LGHNA and CDR2 as YSLEER. Trimming took 4 bases from V and 4 from J, leaving 14 bases between them. The CDR3 protein is CASSLAGVVYNSPLHF. The CDR3 bases are TGCGCCAGCAGCCTAGCGGGGGTAGTGTATAATTCACCCCTCCACTTT.

This rearrangement joins TRBV6-5 to TRBJ1-2; D perhaps matches TRBD1 (5 bases). V was trimmed by 0 bases and J by 6 bases, leaving 8 bases between them. The CDR3 runs to 13 residues. The germline V gene has CDR1 MNHEY and CDR2 SVGAGI. CDR3 nucleotide sequence: TGTGCCAGCAGTTACTCGTCAGGGAATGGCTACACCTTC. Translation: CASSYSSGNGYTF.

A few counts support this clonotype. This chain uses TRBV27 with TRBJ1-2; a possible D gene is TRBD1 (5 bases). The germline V gene has CDR1 MNHEY and CDR2 SMNVEV (reference sequence). The CDR3 loop spans 13 amino acids. Trimming took 0 bases from V and 11 from J, leaving 13 bases between them. CDR3 sequence (DNA): TGTGCCAGCAGTTTATCCGGAGGGGTCGTTTACACCTTC. This gives the protein CASSLSGGVVYTF.

The chain is built from TRBV7-2 and TRBJ2-7; no clear D. The DNA end lines up better with TRBJ2-5; the J call may be wrong. The CDR3 is 13 residues long. Germline values: CDR1 SGHTA, CDR2 FQGNSA. The DNA of the CDR3 is TGTACCAGCAGCTTAGGACGGAAAGAGACCCAGTACTTC. Translation: CTSSLGRKETQYF.

The chain links TRBV12-3 or TRBV12-4 to TRBJ1-2, with D possibly being TRBD1 (6 bases). The CDR3 runs 14 residues. V was shortened by 2 bases and J by 7 bases, with 14 bases between the two germline ends. CDR3 sequence reads: CASSLTGQSGGYTF. The CDR3 coding sequence is TGTGCCAGCAGTTTAACAGGGCAAAGCGGTGGCTACACCTTC.

The chain couples TRBV7-3 to TRBJ2-7; TRBD1 might be the D (5 bases). Judging by the DNA end, TRBJ2-5 fits better; the J call may be wrong. Germline loops: CDR1 SGHTA, CDR2 FQGTGA. This CDR3 has 13 amino acids. CDR3 sequence (DNA): TGTGCCAGCAGCTCTCTCAGGGATGGGACCCAGTACTTC. Amino acids: CASSSLRDGTQYF.

This chain joins TRBV9 and TRBJ2-3; 9 bases are shared with TRBD1. This CDR3 has 18 amino acids. The V gene's germline CDR1 is SGDLS and CDR2 YYNGEE. Trimming took 1 base from V and 4 from J; bases not matched to a gene: 13. CDR3 sequence: CASSVKNLGTGSADTQYF. The CDR3 DNA reads TGTGCCAGCAGCGTAAAGAATCTAGGGACAGGGAGTGCAGATACGCAGTATTTT. The full variable domain, completed using reference TRBV9 and TRBJ2-3, is DSGVTQTPKHLITATGQRVTLRCSPRSGDLSVYWYQQSLDQGLQFLIQYYNGEERAKGNILERFSAQQFPDLHSELNLSSLELGDSALYFCASSVKNLGTGSADTQYFGPGTRLTVL.

The chain carries TRBV7-2 and TRBJ2-4, with unresolved D. The DNA end lines up better with TRBJ2-7; the J call may be wrong. The CDR3 extends over 13 amino acids. Germline assignment: CDR1 SGHTA and CDR2 FQGNSA. CDR3 nucleotide sequence: TGTGCCAGCAGCTTAAGTCCCCGGGACGAGCAGTACTTC. Protein: CASSLSPRDEQYF.

The V and J genes are TRBV25-1 and TRBJ2-1, with no clear D. The CDR3 runs 13 residues. Germline CDR1 and CDR2: MGHDK and SYGVNS. The V end was cut by 0 bases, the J end by 7 bases, with 7 bases between. The CDR3 DNA reads TGTGCCAGCAGTGAATATAACCAGAATGAGCAGTTCTTC. It yields the protein CASSEYNQNEQFF.

Only one count was recorded for this clonotype. The CDR3 spells CSARPGSNQPQHF. Written as DNA, the CDR3 is TGCAGTGCTAGGCCGGGGAGCAATCAGCCCCAGCATTTT. This chain links TRBV20-1 with TRBJ1-5; no definite D call. The CDR3 runs 13 residues. Germline V CDR1 and CDR2: DFQATT, SNEGSKA (reference sequence). The V end lost 3 bases, the J end lost 1 base, and 7 bases lay between the germline ends.

Only a few counts were recorded for this clonotype. The CDR3 here is CASSLAQGNSYEQYF. The DNA of the CDR3 is TGTGCCAGCAGCTTAGCGCAGGGGAACTCCTACGAGCAGTACTTC. V usage is TRBV11-2 and J usage is TRBJ2-7; maybe TRBD1 (6 bases). Germline-derived CDR1 and CDR2 are SGHAT and FQNNGV. V dropped 1 base and J dropped 0 bases, with 10 bases sitting between them. The CDR3 extends over 15 amino acids.

This clonotype was detected only a few times. The chain employs TRBV5-1 and TRBJ2-5; D is ambiguous. The CDR3 has 14 amino acids. CDR1 and CDR2 (germline): SGHRS, YFSETQ. Trimming shortened V by 4 bases and J by 5 bases, and 15 bases separated the two germline ends. This CDR3 reads CASSPETYPETQYF. DNA for the CDR3: TGCGCCAGCAGCCCGGAGACATACCCCGAGACCCAGTACTTC.

This chain uses TRBV6-1 with TRBJ2-7; 7 nucleotides line up with TRBD1. The CDR3 is 14 residues long. V shed 5 bases and J 2 bases; nucleotides not matched to a gene: 6. Germline CDR1 MNHNS, CDR2 SASEGT. The CDR3 DNA is TGTGCCAGCAGTCACCGGACAGGTACCTACGAGCAGTACTTC. Amino acid sequence: CASSHRTGTYEQYF.

V and J are TRBV28 and TRBJ2-4, with D possibly matching TRBD1 (6 bases). Near its end, the DNA agrees better with TRBJ2-7, so the J call may be wrong. The CDR3 covers 14 residues. The germline gives CDR1 MDHEN, CDR2 SYDVKM. The CDR3 DNA is TGTGCCAGCACTACGGAACAGGGATACTACGAGCAGTACTTC. The encoded protein is CASTTEQGYYEQYF.